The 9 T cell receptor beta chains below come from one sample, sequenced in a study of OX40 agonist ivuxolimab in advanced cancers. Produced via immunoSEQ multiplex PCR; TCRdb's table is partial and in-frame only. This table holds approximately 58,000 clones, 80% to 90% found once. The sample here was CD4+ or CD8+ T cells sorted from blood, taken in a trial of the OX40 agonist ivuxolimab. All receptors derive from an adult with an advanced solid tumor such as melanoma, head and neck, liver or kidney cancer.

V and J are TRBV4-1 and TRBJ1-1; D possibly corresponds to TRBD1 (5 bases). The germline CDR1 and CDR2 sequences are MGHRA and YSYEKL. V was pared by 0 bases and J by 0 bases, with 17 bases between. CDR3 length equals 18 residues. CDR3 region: CASSQDGAMSRVNTEAFF. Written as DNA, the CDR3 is TGCGCCAGCAGCCAAGACGGGGCTATGTCGCGGGTGAACACTGAAGCTTTCTTT.

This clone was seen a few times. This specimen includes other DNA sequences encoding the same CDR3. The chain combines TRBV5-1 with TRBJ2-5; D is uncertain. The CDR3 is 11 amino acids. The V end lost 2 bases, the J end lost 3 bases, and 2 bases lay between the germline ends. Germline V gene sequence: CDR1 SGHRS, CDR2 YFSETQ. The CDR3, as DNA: TGCGCCAGCAGCTTAAAAGAGACCCAGTACTTC. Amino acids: CASSLKETQYF.

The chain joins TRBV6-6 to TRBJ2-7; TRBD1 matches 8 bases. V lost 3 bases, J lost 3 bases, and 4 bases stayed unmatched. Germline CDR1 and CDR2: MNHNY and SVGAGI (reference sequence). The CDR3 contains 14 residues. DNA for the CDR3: TGTGCCAGCAGTTATGGACAGGGTTACTACGAGCAGTACTTC. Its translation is CASSYGQGYYEQYF.

CDR3 bases: TGTGCCAGCACCGGCTCGGGGGGATGGGCTTTCTTT. This sequence encodes CASTGSGGWAFF. The V gene is TRBV6-1, the J gene TRBJ1-1; possible D gene TRBD1, 5 bases. Trimming pared 7 bases from V and 11 bases from J, leaving 17 bases between. The CDR3 contains 12 residues. CDR1 MNHNS and CDR2 SASEGT come from the germline V gene.

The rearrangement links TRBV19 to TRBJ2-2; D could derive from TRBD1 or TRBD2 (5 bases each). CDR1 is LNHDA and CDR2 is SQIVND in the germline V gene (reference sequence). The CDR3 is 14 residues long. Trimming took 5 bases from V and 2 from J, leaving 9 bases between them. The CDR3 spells CASSPGPNTGELFF. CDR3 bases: TGTGCCAGTAGTCCGGGGCCAAACACCGGGGAGCTGTTTTTT.

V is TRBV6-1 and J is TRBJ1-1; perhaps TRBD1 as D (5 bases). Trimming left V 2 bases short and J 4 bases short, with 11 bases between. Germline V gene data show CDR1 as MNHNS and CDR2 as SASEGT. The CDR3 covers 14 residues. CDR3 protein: CASSEQGRGTEAFF. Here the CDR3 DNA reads TGTGCCAGCAGTGAACAGGGTAGGGGCACTGAAGCTTTCTTT.

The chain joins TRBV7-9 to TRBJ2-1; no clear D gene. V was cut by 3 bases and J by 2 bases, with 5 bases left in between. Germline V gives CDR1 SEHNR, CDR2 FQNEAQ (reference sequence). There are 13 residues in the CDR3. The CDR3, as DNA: TGTGCCAGCAGCTTTGGAACCTACAATGAGCAGTTCTTC. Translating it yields CASSFGTYNEQFF.

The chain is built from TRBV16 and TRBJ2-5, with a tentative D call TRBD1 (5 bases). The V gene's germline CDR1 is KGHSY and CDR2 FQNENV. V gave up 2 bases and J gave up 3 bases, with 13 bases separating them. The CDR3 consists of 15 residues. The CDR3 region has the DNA TGTGCCAGCAGCCAAGGCAGGGCACCAGAAGAGACCCAGTACTTC. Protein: CASSQGRAPEETQYF.

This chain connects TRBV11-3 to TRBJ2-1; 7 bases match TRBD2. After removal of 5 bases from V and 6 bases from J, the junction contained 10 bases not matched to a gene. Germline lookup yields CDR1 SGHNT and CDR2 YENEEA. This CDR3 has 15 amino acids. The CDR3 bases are TGTGCCAGCAGCCCCGCCGGGGAGGGTTTCAATGAGCAGTTCTTC. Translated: CASSPAGEGFNEQFF.